The following is a T cell receptor (beta chain) sequence with its context. Antigen: not known. Primers included in the PCR were 60 Vbeta and 13 Jbeta primers. Generated by immunoSEQ multiplex PCR, the TCRdb table keeps only in-frame clones and is missing some. The sample has 150,000 to 200,000 clones; just over 75% are singletons. This CDR3 spans 17 amino acids. Germline CDR1 is MNHEY and CDR2 is SMNVEV (reference sequence). V shed 2 bases and J shed 0 bases, with 14 bases lying between them. These data originate in a study of cytomegalovirus exposure and HLA in healthy donors. Study-wide results and caveats: The majority of TCR sequences were rare, yet some public TCRs appeared in many donors. Among donors in an Asian-associated ancestry cluster, a later analysis reportedly found fewer N-insertions than the roughly 610-donor mean. Productive rates of about 87% or about 30% were seen for most TCR beta V segments in an earlier analysis.

This chain connects TRBV27 to TRBJ1-5; D may be TRBD1 (5 bases). The specimen was PBMCs. This sequence was found in a woman aged 25 to 39 in good health and CMV-seropositive. Written as DNA, the CDR3 is TGTGCCAGCAGTTTAATGTCTAGGGGAGGTAGCAATCAGCCCCAGCATTTT. Encoded protein: CASSLMSRGGSNQPQHF.